This T cell receptor beta chain was retrieved from a study of blood T cell repertoires in COVID-19. Looking at the study overall: The United States, Italy and Spain supplied acute and convalescent COVID-19 samples. Sources were T cells, B-cell-depleted T cells, or PBMCs; the material itself was cDNA or gDNA.

The CDR3 is made up of 20 amino acids. Per the germline V gene, CDR1 is LNHDA and CDR2 is SQIVND (reference sequence). J was trimmed by 0 bases and V by 6 bases; bases with no gene match: 16. As handled by the study authors: The authors estimated nucleated cell counts from reference gene primer amplification. The repertoire was sequenced with immunoSEQ multiplex PCR; TCRdb's copy has only in-frame clones and lacks some. D and trimming come from the DNA, and the V and J calls and clone size come from that table. Seen here are 180,000 or so clones, roughly 89% observed once, and the top ten hold 0.55% to 0.8%.

The receptor's source is a man aged 45 to 65 with acute or convalescent COVID-19. The chain links TRBV19 to TRBJ2-4, with 11 nucleotides matching TRBD2. Specimen: peripheral blood. CDR3 amino acids: CASSREVGTSGVLAKNIQYF. CDR3 coding DNA: TGTGCCAGTAGCCGGGAGGTGGGGACTAGCGGAGTCCTAGCCAAAAACATTCAGTACTTC.